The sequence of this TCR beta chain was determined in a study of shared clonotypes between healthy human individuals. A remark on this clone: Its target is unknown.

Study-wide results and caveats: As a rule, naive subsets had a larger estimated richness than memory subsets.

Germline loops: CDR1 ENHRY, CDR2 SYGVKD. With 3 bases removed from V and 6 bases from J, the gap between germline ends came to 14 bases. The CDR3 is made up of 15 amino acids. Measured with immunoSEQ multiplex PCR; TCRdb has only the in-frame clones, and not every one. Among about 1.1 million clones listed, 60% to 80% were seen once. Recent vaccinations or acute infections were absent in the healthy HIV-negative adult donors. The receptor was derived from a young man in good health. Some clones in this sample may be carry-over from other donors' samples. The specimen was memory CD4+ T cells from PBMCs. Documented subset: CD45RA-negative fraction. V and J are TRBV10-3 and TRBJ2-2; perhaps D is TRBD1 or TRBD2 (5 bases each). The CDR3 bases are TGTGCCATCAGTGACGAGGGGTGGAAGGCCGGGGAGCTGTTTTTT. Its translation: CAISDEGWKAGELFF.